The text below deals with one T cell receptor (beta chain). Its antigen is currently unknown. Sequencing was performed with immunoSEQ multiplex PCR; in TCRdb, only in-frame clones are kept and a portion is missing. The sample includes around 85,000 clones, 65% to 90% of them seen just once. The data were taken from a study of T cell responses to AZD1222 COVID-19 vaccine. Overall study results and limits: Spike-specific TCR breadth and depth were elevated following two AZD1222 doses. Reportedly, nearly half of unique spike TCRs recognized epitopes outside B.1.351/B.1.1.7 mutations. The donor group comprised mostly white British people and more females; the analysis possibly underestimated clonal diversity. Mapped onto spike, vaccine-associated CD4 TCRs spanned it and were dominant at 160-218 and 743-854.

The CDR3 is 16 amino acids. V lost 3 bases, J lost 0 bases, and 17 bases lay in between. Germline CDR1 and CDR2: DFQATT and SNEGSKA (reference sequence). The sample in question was peripheral blood, obtained on day 0 of AZD1222 vaccination. The source of this sequence is an adult in good health. The chain has TRBV20-1 and TRBJ1-1, with D unclear. CDR3 in amino acids: CSASYTRIEMNTEAFF. The CDR3 DNA reads as TGCAGTGCTAGTTATACACGTATAGAGATGAACACTGAAGCTTTCTTT.